This record looks at one T cell receptor beta chain sequence and its context. The record originates from a study of shared clonotypes between healthy human individuals. The assay was immunoSEQ multiplex PCR, and TCRdb's table has in-frame clones only and misses some. Of fewer than 3 million clones in the sample, 85% to 95% were seen once. The CDR3 contains 14 residues. V trimming: 0 bases; J trimming: 11 bases; junction bases outside the gene matches: 10. Germline V gene data show CDR1 as SGHRS and CDR2 as YFSETQ. The sample comprised naive CD4+ T cells from PBMCs. Subset: CD45RA+ positively selected. The chain joins TRBV5-1 to TRBJ1-1, with TRBD1 matching over 7 bases. This receptor was identified in a young man in good health. Some clones in this sample may be carry-over from other donors' samples. CDR3 nucleotides: TGCGCCAGCAGCTTGGCCCCGGGGACAGTCGGGGCTTTCTTT. It encodes CASSLAPGTVGAFF.